This TCR beta chain derives from a study of T cells in Graves' hyperthyroidism and ophthalmopathy. Study-wide context: Peripheral blood was obtained at initial diagnosis, preceding any treatment. Broader study findings: Stable hyperthyroidism was separated from ophthalmopathy by a model based on 13 V-J features. Ophthalmopathy onset followed model prediction by a median about seven months.

Per the germline V gene, CDR1 is SGDLS and CDR2 is YYNGEE. Losses at the gene ends were 3 bases for V and 7 bases for J; bases not matched to a gene: 23. The CDR3 loop spans 20 amino acids. Calling Graves' hyperthyroidism stable meant ophthalmopathy did not progress within 18 months. Researchers amplified the TCR beta CDR3 regions from RNA transcripts. First-round RT-PCR of the TCR CDR3 relied on the HTBI primer set. TCRdb independently ran MiXCR on the multiplex PCR reads; one entry per CDR3 protein. The sample carries about 420,000 distinct CDR3 sequences, around 13% recorded once. As concerns this clonotype: Antigen unknown.

The V and J genes are TRBV9 and TRBJ2-2; 8 positions match TRBD1. This clonotype originated in a woman younger than 35 with Graves' hyperthyroidism. Material for sequencing was blood. CDR3 in DNA: TGTGCCAGCAGCGCTCCAAGGGACCAAGAAAGGACAGGGTGGGGCGGGGAGCTGTTTTTT. Translating gives CASSAPRDQERTGWGGELFF.